One T cell receptor (beta chain) is described in this entry. Clones were sequenced by immunoSEQ multiplex PCR, and TCRdb holds only the in-frame ones, with some missing. This sample has approximately 200,000 clones, with around 79% found just once. The data originate from a study of blood T cell repertoires in COVID-19. Study at large: Samples taken during acute and convalescent COVID-19 were collected in the United States, Italy and Spain.

Patients at the Seattle site were enrolled during active infection and followed longitudinally. The source of this sequence is a woman aged 40 to 55 with COVID-19, enrolled during active disease. The sequencing input was peripheral blood.

DNA of the CDR3: TGCGCCAGCAGCCAAGATTCAGGCTATAGCAATCAGCCCCAGCATTTT. This encodes CASSQDSGYSNQPQHF. The chain recombines TRBV4-3 with TRBJ1-5; no reliable D call. This CDR3 has 16 amino acids. The germline V gene encodes CDR1 LGHNA and CDR2 YSLEER. V was cut by 0 bases and J by 0 bases, with 9 bases left in between.